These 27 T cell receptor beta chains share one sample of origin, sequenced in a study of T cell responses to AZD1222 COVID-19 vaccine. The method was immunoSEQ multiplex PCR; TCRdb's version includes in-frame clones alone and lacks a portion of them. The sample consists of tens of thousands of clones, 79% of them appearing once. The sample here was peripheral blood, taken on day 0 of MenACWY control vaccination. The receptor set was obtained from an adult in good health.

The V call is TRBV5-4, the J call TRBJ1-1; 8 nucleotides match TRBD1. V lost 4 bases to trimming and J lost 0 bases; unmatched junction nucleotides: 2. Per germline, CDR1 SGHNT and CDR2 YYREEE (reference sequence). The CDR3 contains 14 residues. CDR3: CASSRDRMNTEAFF. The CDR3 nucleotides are TGTGCCAGCAGCCGGGACAGGATGAACACTGAAGCTTTCTTT.

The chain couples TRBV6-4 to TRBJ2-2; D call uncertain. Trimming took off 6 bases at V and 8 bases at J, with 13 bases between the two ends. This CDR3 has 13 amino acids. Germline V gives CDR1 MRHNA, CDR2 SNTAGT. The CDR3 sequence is CASRPSEVGELFF. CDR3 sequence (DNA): TGTGCCAGCAGGCCTTCCGAAGTAGGGGAGCTGTTTTTT.

The CDR3 DNA follows: TGTGCCAGCAGCCCTGCTAGGGGCAATCAGCCCCAGCATTTT. Its translation: CASSPARGNQPQHF. This chain uses TRBV7-2 with TRBJ1-5, with D unclear. Germline CDR1 and CDR2: SGHTA and FQGNSA. Between the trimmed V and J ends, which lost 5 bases and 2 bases, there was a span of 10 bases. This CDR3 comprises 14 residues.

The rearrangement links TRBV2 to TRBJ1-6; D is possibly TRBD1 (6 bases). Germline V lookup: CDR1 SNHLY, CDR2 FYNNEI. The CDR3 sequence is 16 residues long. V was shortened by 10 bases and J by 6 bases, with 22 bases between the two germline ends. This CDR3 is CATRGGSGASNSPLHF. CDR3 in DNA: TGTGCCACCAGAGGTGGATCGGGGGCAAGTAATTCACCCCTCCACTTT.

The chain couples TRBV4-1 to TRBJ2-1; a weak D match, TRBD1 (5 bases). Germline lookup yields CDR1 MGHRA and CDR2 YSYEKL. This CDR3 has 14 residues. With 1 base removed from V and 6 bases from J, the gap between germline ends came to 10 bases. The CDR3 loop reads CASSQGTTFNEQFF. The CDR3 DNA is TGCGCCAGCAGCCAAGGGACAACATTCAATGAGCAGTTCTTC.

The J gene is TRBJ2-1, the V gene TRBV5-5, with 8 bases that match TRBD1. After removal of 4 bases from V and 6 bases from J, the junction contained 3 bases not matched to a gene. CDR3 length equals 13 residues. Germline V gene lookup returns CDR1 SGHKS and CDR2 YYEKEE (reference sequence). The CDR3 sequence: CASSLTGGNEQFF. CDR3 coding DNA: TGTGCCAGCAGCCTTACAGGGGGCAATGAGCAGTTCTTC.

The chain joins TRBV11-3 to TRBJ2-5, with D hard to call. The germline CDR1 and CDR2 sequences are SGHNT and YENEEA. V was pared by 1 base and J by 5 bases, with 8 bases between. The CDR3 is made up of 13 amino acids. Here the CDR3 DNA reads TGTGCCAGCAGCTTAGTTATGGGGGAGACCCAGTACTTC. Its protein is CASSLVMGETQYF. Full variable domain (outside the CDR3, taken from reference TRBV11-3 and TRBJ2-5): EAGVVQSPRYKIIEKKQPVAFWCNPISGHNTLYWYLQNLGQGPELLIRYENEEAVDDSQLPKDRFSAERLKGVDSTLKIQPAELGDSAVYLCASSLVMGETQYFGPGTRLLVL.

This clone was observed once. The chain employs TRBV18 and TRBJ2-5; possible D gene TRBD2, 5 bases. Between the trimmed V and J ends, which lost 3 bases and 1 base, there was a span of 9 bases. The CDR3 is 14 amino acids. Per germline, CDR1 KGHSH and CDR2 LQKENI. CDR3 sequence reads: CASSPSGLQETQYF. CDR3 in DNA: TGTGCCAGCTCACCCTCAGGACTCCAAGAGACCCAGTACTTC.

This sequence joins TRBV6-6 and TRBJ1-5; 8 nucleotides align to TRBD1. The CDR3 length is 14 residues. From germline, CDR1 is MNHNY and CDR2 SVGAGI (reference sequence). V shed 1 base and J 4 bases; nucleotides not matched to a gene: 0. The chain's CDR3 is CASSYYRGNQPQHF. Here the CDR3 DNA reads TGTGCCAGCAGTTACTACAGGGGGAATCAGCCCCAGCATTTT.

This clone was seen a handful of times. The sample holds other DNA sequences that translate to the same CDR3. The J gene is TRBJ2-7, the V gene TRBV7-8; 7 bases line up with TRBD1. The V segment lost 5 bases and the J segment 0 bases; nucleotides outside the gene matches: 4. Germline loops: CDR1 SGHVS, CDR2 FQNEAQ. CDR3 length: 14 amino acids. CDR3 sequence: CASSPRDSSYEQYF. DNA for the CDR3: TGTGCCAGCAGCCCCCGGGACAGCTCCTACGAGCAGTACTTC. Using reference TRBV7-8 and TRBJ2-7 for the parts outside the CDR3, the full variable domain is GAGVSQSPRYKVAKRGQDVALRCDPISGHVSLFWYQQALGQGPEFLTYFQNEAQLDKSGLPSDRFFAERPEGSVSTLKIQRTQQEDSAVYLCASSPRDSSYEQYFGPGTRLTVT.

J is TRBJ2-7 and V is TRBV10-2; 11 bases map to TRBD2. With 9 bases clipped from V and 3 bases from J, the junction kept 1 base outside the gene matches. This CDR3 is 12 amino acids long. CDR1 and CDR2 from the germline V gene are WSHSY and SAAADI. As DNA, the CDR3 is TGCGCCAGTGGGACTAGCGGCTACGAGCAGTACTTC. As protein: CASGTSGYEQYF.

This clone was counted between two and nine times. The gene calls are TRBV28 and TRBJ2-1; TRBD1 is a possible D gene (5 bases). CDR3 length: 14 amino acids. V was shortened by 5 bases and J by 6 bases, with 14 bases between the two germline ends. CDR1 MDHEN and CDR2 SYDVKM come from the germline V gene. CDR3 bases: TGTGCCAGCAGTCACAGGACCTTCGGCAATGAGCAGTTCTTC. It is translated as CASSHRTFGNEQFF.

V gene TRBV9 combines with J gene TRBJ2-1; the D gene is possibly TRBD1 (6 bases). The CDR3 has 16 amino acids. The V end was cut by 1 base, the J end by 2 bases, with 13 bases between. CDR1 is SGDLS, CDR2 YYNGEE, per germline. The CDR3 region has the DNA TGTGCCAGCAGCGTAACACTAGGGGGAACCTACAATGAGCAGTTCTTC. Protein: CASSVTLGGTYNEQFF.

This chain's CDR3 is CASSAWDSSYEQYF. For the CDR3, the DNA is TGTGCCAGCAGCGCTTGGGACAGCTCCTACGAGCAGTACTTC. The chain recombines TRBV9 with TRBJ2-7; TRBD1 matches at 7 bases. V trimming: 3 bases; J trimming: 0 bases; junction bases outside the gene matches: 3. The germline gives CDR1 SGDLS, CDR2 YYNGEE. The CDR3 loop spans 14 amino acids. The full variable domain, its missing parts supplied by reference TRBV9 and TRBJ2-7, is DSGVTQTPKHLITATGQRVTLRCSPRSGDLSVYWYQQSLDQGLQFLIQYYNGEERAKGNILERFSAQQFPDLHSELNLSSLELGDSALYFCASSAWDSSYEQYFGPGTRLTVT.

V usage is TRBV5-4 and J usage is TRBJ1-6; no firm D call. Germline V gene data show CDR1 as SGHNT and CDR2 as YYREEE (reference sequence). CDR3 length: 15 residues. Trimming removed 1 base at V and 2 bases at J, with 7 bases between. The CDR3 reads CASSLMGAYNSPLHF. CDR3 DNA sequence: TGTGCCAGCAGCTTGATGGGCGCCTATAATTCACCCCTCCACTTT.

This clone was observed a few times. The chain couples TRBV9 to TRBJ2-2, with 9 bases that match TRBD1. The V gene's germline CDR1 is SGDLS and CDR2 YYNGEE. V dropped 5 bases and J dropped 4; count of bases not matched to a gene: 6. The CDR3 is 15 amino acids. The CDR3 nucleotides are TGTGCCAGCAGGGCCGGGACAGGGACCACCGGGGAGCTGTTTTTT. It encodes CASRAGTGTTGELFF.

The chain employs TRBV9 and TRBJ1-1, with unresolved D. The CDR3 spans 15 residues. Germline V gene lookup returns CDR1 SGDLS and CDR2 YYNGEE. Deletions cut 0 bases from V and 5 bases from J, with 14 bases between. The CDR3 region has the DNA TGTGCCAGCAGCGTAGGGGCAGGCCAGAGGACTGAAGCTTTCTTT. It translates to CASSVGAGQRTEAFF.

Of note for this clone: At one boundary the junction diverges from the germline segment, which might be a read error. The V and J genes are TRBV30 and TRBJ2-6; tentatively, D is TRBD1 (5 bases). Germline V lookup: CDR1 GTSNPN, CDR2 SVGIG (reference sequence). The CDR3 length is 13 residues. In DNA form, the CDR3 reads TGTGCCTTATCCCACTCTGGGGCTAACGTCCTGACTTTC. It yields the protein CALSHSGANVLTF.

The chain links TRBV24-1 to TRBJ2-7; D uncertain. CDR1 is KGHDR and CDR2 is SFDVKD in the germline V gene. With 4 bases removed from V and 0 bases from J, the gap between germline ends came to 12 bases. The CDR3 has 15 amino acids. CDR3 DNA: TGTGCCACCAGTGACGGACCGAGGAGCTCCTACGAGCAGTACTTC. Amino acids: CATSDGPRSSYEQYF.

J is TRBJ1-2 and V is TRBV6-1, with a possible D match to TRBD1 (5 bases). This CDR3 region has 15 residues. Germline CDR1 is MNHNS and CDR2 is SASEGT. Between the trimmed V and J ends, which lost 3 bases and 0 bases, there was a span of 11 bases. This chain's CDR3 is CASSESQAANYGYTF. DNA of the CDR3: TGTGCCAGCAGTGAGTCACAGGCCGCTAACTATGGCTACACCTTC.

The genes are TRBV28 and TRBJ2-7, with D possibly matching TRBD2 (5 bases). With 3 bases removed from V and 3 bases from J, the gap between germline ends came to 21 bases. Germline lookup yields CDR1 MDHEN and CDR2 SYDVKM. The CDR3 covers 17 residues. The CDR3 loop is CASSFASLAGAFYEQYF. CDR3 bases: TGTGCCAGCAGTTTTGCTTCCCTAGCTGGAGCTTTCTACGAGCAGTACTTC.

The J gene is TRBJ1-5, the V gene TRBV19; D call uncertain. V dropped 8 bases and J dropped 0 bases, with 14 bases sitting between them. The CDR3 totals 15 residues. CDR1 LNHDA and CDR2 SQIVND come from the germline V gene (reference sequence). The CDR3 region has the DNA TGTGCCAGTGGCGACGGGCGGCTTAGCAATCAGCCCCAGCATTTT. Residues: CASGDGRLSNQPQHF.

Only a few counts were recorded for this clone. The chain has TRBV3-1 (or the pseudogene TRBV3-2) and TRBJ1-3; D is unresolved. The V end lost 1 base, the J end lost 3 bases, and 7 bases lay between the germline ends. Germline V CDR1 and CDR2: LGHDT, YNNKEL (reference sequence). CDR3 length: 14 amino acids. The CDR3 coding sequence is TGTGCCAGCAGCCAAGCCCGGGGTGGAAACACCATATATTTT. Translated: CASSQARGGNTIYF.

The CDR3 sequence: CASSVAGTENTEAFF. As DNA, the CDR3 is TGTGCCAGCAGCGTAGCGGGGACAGAGAACACTGAAGCTTTCTTT. V usage is TRBV9 and J usage is TRBJ1-1; 7 bases fit TRBD1. This CDR3 is built from 15 residues. Germline V gives CDR1 SGDLS, CDR2 YYNGEE. After removal of 0 bases from V and 1 base from J, the junction contained 3 bases not matched to a gene.

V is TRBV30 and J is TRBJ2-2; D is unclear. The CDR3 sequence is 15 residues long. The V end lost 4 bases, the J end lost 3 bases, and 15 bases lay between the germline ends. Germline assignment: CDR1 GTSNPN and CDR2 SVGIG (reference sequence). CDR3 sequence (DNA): TGTGCCTGGATATGGAGTCGAAGTGACACCGGGGAGCTGTTTTTT. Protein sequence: CAWIWSRSDTGELFF.

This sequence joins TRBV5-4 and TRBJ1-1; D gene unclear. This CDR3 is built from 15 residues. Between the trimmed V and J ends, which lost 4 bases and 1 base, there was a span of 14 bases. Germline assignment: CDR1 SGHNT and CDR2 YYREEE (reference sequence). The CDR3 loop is CASSPGGWENTEAFF. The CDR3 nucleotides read TGTGCCAGCAGCCCCGGTGGCTGGGAGAACACTGAAGCTTTCTTT.

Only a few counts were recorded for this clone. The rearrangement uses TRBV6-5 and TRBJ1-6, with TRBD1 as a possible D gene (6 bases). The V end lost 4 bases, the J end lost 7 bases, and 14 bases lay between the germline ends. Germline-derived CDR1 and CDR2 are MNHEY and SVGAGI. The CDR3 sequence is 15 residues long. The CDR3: CASSWQGFKNSPLHF. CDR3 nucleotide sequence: TGTGCCAGCAGTTGGCAGGGGTTCAAGAATTCACCCCTCCACTTT.